These 27 T cell receptor beta chains came from one sample sequenced in a study of T cells in Graves' hyperthyroidism and ophthalmopathy. Amplification of TCR beta CDR3 regions was performed using RNA transcripts as template. When the TCR CDR3 underwent first-round RT-PCR, the HTBI primer set was used. TCRdb recomputed calls from the multiplex PCR reads with MiXCR, one row per CDR3 protein. The sample yields approximately 520,000 distinct CDR3 sequences, roughly 20% seen once. The specimen sequenced was blood. These receptors all stem from a man in his late teens or twenties with Graves' hyperthyroidism.

This clonotype appeared many times. The chain combines TRBV6-2 or TRBV6-3 with TRBJ1-5, with unresolved D. Germline V CDR1 and CDR2: MNHEY, SVGEGT. The CDR3 is 17 amino acids. Trimming removed 0 bases at V and 0 bases at J, with 12 bases between. DNA of the CDR3: TGTGCCAGCAGTTACTCGCGCAGCAGGATTAGCAATCAGCCCCAGCATTTT. It encodes CASSYSRSRISNQPQHF.

This rearrangement joins TRBV7-2 to TRBJ2-7, with 8 bases fitting TRBD2. Germline CDR1 and CDR2: SGHTA and FQGNSA. The V segment lost 4 bases and the J segment 3 bases; nucleotides outside the gene matches: 5. The CDR3 is made up of 14 amino acids. The CDR3 DNA reads TGTGCCAGCAGCTCACAGCGGGAGAACTACGAGCAGTACTTC. Translated, it gives CASSSQRENYEQYF.

There are many counts of this clonotype. The rearrangement uses TRBV10-3 and TRBJ1-1; D is possibly TRBD1 (6 bases). This CDR3 has 16 residues. Trimming removed 0 bases at V and 1 base at J, with 12 bases between. CDR1 and CDR2 (germline): ENHRY, SYGVKD. The CDR3 region has the DNA TGTGCCATCAGTGAGTCGACGGGGGCTAGGAACACTGAAGCTTTCTTT. It specifies CAISESTGARNTEAFF.

The V call is TRBV4-1, the J call TRBJ1-6; no clear D gene. The germline CDR1 and CDR2 sequences are MGHRA and YSYEKL. Trimming took off 1 base at V and 0 bases at J, with 10 bases between the two ends. The CDR3 runs to 17 residues. The DNA of the CDR3 is TGCGCCAGCAGCCAAGGGATGCAGAGCTCCTATAATTCACCCCTCCACTTT. Translation gives CASSQGMQSSYNSPLHF.

This clonotype was observed many times. The chain combines TRBV6-4 with TRBJ1-1; 9 bases are a match to TRBD1. Germline V gene sequence: CDR1 MRHNA, CDR2 SNTAGT. The CDR3 sequence is 13 residues long. Trimming cost V 6 bases and J 5 bases; bases outside gene matches: 4. The CDR3 region has the DNA TGTGCCAGCAGGAGGACAGGGGAAACTGAAGCTTTCTTT. Amino acids: CASRRTGETEAFF.

The rearrangement uses TRBV11-1 and TRBJ2-7, with D perhaps TRBD1 (5 bases). V dropped 4 bases and J dropped 3 bases, with 19 bases sitting between them. This CDR3 comprises 16 residues. Germline-derived CDR1 and CDR2 are SGHAT and FQDESV (reference sequence). This CDR3 reads CASSSPGNRQSYEQYF. CDR3 nucleotides: TGTGCCAGCAGCTCCCCCGGTAACAGGCAAAGCTACGAGCAGTACTTC.

This clonotype has a count of ten or more. Given the absence of the conserved phenylalanine or tryptophan at the CDR3 end, a read error is likely. CDR3 sequence: CASSFPQGHTGELFL. Written as DNA, the CDR3 is TGTGCCAGCAGTTTCCCTCAGGGTCACACCGGGGAGCTGTTTCTT. V and J are TRBV12-3 or TRBV12-4 and TRBJ2-2; tentative D call: TRBD1 (5 bases). The CDR3 consists of 15 residues. V lost 3 bases to trimming and J lost 3 bases, with 11 bases between them.

This chain connects TRBV5-1 to TRBJ2-7; a weak D match, TRBD2 (5 bases). Between the trimmed V and J ends, which lost 6 bases and 1 base, there was a span of 17 bases. CDR1 is SGHRS, CDR2 YFSETQ, per germline. CDR3 length equals 15 residues. CDR3 amino acids: CASTHSTTGSYEQYF. In nucleotides, the CDR3 is TGCGCCAGCACCCATTCGACTACTGGGTCCTACGAGCAGTACTTC.

As to this clonotype: A much bigger clone sits one base away, suggesting this may be a read error. The chain carries TRBV6-8 and TRBJ1-5; D is unresolved. Germline assignment: CDR1 MNHGY and CDR2 SAAAGT. The CDR3 length is 16 residues. CDR3 loop: CASSRKGSYSNQPQRF. CDR3 bases: TGTGCCAGCAGTCGTAAGGGTTCTTATAGCAATCAGCCCCAGCGTTTT.

In its sample, this clonotype was seen a few times. A much larger clone differs from this one at a single base, so this may be a read error. This sequence joins TRBV19 and TRBJ2-5; 7 nucleotides agree with TRBD2. The CDR3 runs to 13 residues. Germline assignment: CDR1 LNHDA and CDR2 SQIVND (reference sequence). CDR3 protein: CASSPSGVETRYF. The CDR3 nucleotides are TGTGCCAGTAGTCCGAGCGGGGTAGAGACCCGGTACTTC.

The rearrangement links TRBV9 to TRBJ2-4, with 9 positions matching TRBD2. V gave up 3 bases and J gave up 10 bases; unmatched junction bases: 11. The CDR3 is 15 amino acids. Germline V CDR1 and CDR2: SGDLS, YYNGEE. Written as DNA, the CDR3 is TGTGCCAGCAGCGAAGGGGTAGCGGGGGCCTCTATTCAGTACTTC. Translation: CASSEGVAGASIQYF.

This clonotype has at least ten counts. This rearrangement joins TRBV27 to TRBJ1-5; D is ambiguous. V shed 7 bases and J shed 0 bases, with 10 bases lying between them. The germline V gene encodes CDR1 MNHEY and CDR2 SMNVEV (reference sequence). This CDR3 region has 14 residues. The chain's CDR3 is CASMSVYSNQPQHF. CDR3 coding DNA: TGTGCCAGCATGTCGGTTTATAGCAATCAGCCCCAGCATTTT.

This chain links TRBV6-4 with TRBJ1-1; D call uncertain. The CDR3 covers 13 residues. V shed 3 bases and J shed 2 bases, with 7 bases lying between them. Germline values: CDR1 MRHNA, CDR2 SNTAGT. Here the CDR3 reads CASSESSNTEAFF. In nucleotides, the CDR3 is TGTGCCAGCAGTGAGTCCAGTAACACTGAAGCTTTCTTT.

This clonotype occurred many times. This chain joins TRBV15 and TRBJ2-5, with D uncertain. Germline CDR1 and CDR2: LNHNV and YYDKDF (reference sequence). V lost 1 base and J lost 5, with 8 bases in between. The CDR3 is made up of 13 amino acids. This CDR3 reads CATSRVLRETQYF. For the CDR3, the DNA is TGTGCCACCAGCAGAGTCCTTAGGGAGACCCAGTACTTC.

This clonotype was seen once. At one of its ends the junction is not consistent with the germline gene, which may arise from a read error. The genes are TRBV2 and TRBJ1-5, with no clear D. This CDR3 comprises 13 residues. Germline CDR1 SNHLY, CDR2 FYNNEI. CDR3 protein: CDSSEREVQPQHF. As DNA, the CDR3 is TGTGACAGCAGTGAAAGGGAGGTTCAGCCCCAGCATTTT.

The V and J genes are TRBV12-3 or TRBV12-4 and TRBJ1-1, with D possibly TRBD1 on 6 matching bases. The germline V and J ends were trimmed by 8 bases and 0 bases, with 13 bases remaining between them. CDR3 length: 14 amino acids. The CDR3 reads CASLQGLMNTEAFF. The DNA of the CDR3 is TGTGCCAGCTTGCAGGGGCTCATGAACACTGAAGCTTTCTTT.

This clonotype came up many times. This chain joins TRBV6-1 and TRBJ2-5, with a possible D match to TRBD2 (5 bases). CDR1 is MNHNS, CDR2 SASEGT, per germline. The CDR3 sequence is 13 residues long. The V and J ends lost 3 bases and 5 bases respectively, with 10 bases between them. CDR3 residues: CASSETMGETQYF. Written as DNA, the CDR3 is TGTGCCAGCAGTGAGACTATGGGTGAGACCCAGTACTTC.

This clonotype showed up many times. The chain carries TRBV20-1 and TRBJ1-5; possibly TRBD1 for D (5 bases). CDR3 size: 14 residues. V dropped 0 bases and J dropped 0 bases, with 6 bases sitting between them. Germline-derived CDR1 and CDR2 are DFQATT and SNEGSKA (reference sequence). CDR3 nucleotide sequence: TGCAGTGCTAGAGAGGACAATAGCAATCAGCCCCAGCATTTT. It encodes CSAREDNSNQPQHF.

The chain uses TRBV28 and TRBJ2-3; 7 nucleotides align to TRBD2. V dropped 3 bases and J dropped 11; count of bases not matched to a gene: 5. Germline V gene data show CDR1 as MDHEN and CDR2 as SYDVKM. This CDR3 comprises 12 residues. The CDR3 region is CASSLRPSGQYF. CDR3 coding DNA: TGTGCCAGCAGTTTGAGGCCTAGCGGGCAGTATTTT.

In DNA form, the CDR3 reads TGTGCCAGCAGCCCCTTGGTGGCGGCGGGAGTTGAGACCCAGTACTTC. It encodes CASSPLVAAGVETQYF. The chain joins TRBV14 to TRBJ2-5, with 7 bases aligning to TRBD2. The junction had 13 bases not matched to a gene; V was cut back by 4 bases and J by 5 bases. CDR3 length: 16 amino acids. The germline V gene encodes CDR1 SGHDN and CDR2 FVKESK.

This clonotype was found many times. The chain recombines TRBV5-1 with TRBJ1-1; D gene uncertain. The CDR3 loop spans 14 amino acids. Trimming took off 3 bases at V and 1 base at J, with 10 bases between the two ends. Per germline, CDR1 SGHRS and CDR2 YFSETQ. The CDR3 loop is CASSYLGWNTEAFF. CDR3 coding DNA: TGCGCCAGCAGCTATTTGGGATGGAACACTGAAGCTTTCTTT.

The rearrangement links TRBV29-1 to TRBJ2-7; 11 nucleotides match TRBD1. Trimming removed 6 bases from V and 4 bases from J; junction bases left unmatched: 2. The CDR3 loop spans 12 amino acids. Germline V lookup: CDR1 SQVTM, CDR2 ANQGSEA. CDR3 in DNA: TGCAGCGTGGGGACAGGGGGGTACGAGCAGTACTTC. Its translation: CSVGTGGYEQYF.

V is TRBV2 and J is TRBJ2-4; D is ambiguous. The CDR3 extends over 15 amino acids. Germline CDR1 is SNHLY and CDR2 is FYNNEI. V was clipped by 1 base and J by 2 bases, with 9 bases between them. This chain's CDR3 is CASSEGASSKNIQYF. The CDR3 bases are TGTGCCAGCAGTGAAGGAGCTAGTTCCAAAAACATTCAGTACTTC.

This clonotype showed up many times. V gene TRBV13 combines with J gene TRBJ2-7; D is undetermined. CDR1 is PRHDT, CDR2 FYEKMQ, per germline (reference sequence). The CDR3 length is 12 residues. V was clipped by 4 bases and J by 5 bases, with 9 bases between them. CDR3 nucleotide sequence: TGTGCCAGCAGCTGGCAGACGGACGAGCAGTACTTC. This translates into CASSWQTDEQYF. The complete variable domain, with remaining parts taken from reference TRBV13 and TRBJ2-7, reads AAGVIQSPRHLIKEKRETATLKCYPIPRHDTVYWYQQGPGQDPQFLISFYEKMQSDKGSIPDRFSAQQFSDYHSELNMSSLELGDSALYFCASSWQTDEQYFGPGTRLTVT.

The table lists this clonotype with many counts. The chain has TRBV2 and TRBJ2-5; TRBD1 or TRBD2 may be the D gene (5 bases each). Germline CDR1 reads SNHLY; CDR2 reads FYNNEI. V dropped 3 bases and J dropped 4 bases, with 18 bases sitting between them. The CDR3 runs to 16 residues. This CDR3 reads CASSDVPQQRGETQYF. The CDR3 nucleotides read TGTGCCAGCAGTGACGTCCCCCAACAGAGGGGAGAGACCCAGTACTTC.

The table lists this clonotype with a few counts. The rearrangement joins TRBV28 to TRBJ2-7; 12 bases align to TRBD2. CDR3 length: 16 residues. Per the germline V gene, CDR1 is MDHEN and CDR2 is SYDVKM. V trimming: 4 bases; J trimming: 0 bases; junction bases outside the gene matches: 4. The DNA for the CDR3 is TGTGCCAGCAGTTGGACTAGCGGGACCTTCTCCTACGAGCAGTACTTC. Amino acids: CASSWTSGTFSYEQYF.

In this sample, this clonotype turned up many times. V and J are TRBV28 and TRBJ1-1; D perhaps matches TRBD1 (6 bases). Germline CDR1 is MDHEN and CDR2 is SYDVKM. The length of the CDR3 is 12 residues. Trimming cost V 4 bases and J 5 bases, with 8 bases left between them. The CDR3: CASSWTETEAFF. For the CDR3, the DNA is TGTGCCAGCAGTTGGACAGAGACTGAAGCTTTCTTT.